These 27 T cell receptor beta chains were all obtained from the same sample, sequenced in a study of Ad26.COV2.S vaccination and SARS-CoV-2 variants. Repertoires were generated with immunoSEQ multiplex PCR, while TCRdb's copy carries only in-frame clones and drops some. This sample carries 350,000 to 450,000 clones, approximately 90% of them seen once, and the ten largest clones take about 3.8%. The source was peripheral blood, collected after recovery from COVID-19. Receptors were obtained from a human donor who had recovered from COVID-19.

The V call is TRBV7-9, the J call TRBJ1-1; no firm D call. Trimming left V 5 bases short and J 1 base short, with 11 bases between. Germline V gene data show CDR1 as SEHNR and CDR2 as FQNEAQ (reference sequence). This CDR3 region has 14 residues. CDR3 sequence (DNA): TGTGCCAGCAGCCCCCAGGCGGCGAACACTGAAGCTTTCTTT. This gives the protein CASSPQAANTEAFF.

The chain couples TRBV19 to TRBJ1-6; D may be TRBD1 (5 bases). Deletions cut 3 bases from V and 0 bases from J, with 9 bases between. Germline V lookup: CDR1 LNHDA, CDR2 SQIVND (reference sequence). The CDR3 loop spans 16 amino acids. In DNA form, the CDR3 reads TGTGCCAGTAGTATGGAGGGGAGCTCCTATAATTCACCCCTCCACTTT. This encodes CASSMEGSSYNSPLHF.

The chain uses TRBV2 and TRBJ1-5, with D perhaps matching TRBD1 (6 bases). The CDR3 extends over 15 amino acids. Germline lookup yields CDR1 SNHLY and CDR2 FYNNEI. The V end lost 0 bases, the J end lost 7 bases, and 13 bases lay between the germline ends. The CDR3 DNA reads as TGTGCCAGCAGTGAAGCCAGGGGAGCTGTGCAGCCCCAGCATTTT. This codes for CASSEARGAVQPQHF. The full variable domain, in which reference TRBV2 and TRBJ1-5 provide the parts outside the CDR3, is EPEVTQTPSHQVTQMGQEVILRCVPISNHLYFYWYRQILGQKVEFLVSFYNNEISEKSEIFDDQFSVERPDGSNFTLKIRSTKLEDSAMYFCASSEARGAVQPQHFGDGTRLSIL.

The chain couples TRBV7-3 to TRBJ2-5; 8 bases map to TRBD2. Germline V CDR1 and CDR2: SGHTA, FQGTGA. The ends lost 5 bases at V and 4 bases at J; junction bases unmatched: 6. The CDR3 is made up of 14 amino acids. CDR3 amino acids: CASSPGAGGETQYF. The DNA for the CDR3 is TGTGCCAGCAGCCCCGGCGCGGGGGGAGAGACCCAGTACTTC.

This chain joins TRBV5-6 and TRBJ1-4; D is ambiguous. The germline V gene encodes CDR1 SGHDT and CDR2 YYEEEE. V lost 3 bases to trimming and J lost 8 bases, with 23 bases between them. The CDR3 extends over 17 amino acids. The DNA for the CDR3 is TGTGCCAGCAGCTCCCCAAGCCTACTTACCGGGGAGGAAAAACTGTTTTTT. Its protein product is CASSSPSLLTGEEKLFF.

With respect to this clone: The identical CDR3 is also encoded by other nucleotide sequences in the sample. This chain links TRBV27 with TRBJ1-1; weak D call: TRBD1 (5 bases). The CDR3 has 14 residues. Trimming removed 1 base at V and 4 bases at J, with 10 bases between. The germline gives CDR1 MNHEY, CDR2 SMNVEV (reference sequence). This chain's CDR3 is CASSLFWGGTEAFF. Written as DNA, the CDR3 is TGTGCCAGCAGTTTATTTTGGGGGGGCACTGAAGCTTTCTTT.

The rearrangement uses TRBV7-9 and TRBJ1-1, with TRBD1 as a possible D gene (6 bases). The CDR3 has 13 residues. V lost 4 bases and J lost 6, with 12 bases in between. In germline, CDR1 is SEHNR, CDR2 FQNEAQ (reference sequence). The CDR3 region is CASSSNRVAEAFF. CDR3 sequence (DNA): TGTGCCAGCAGCTCGAACAGGGTGGCTGAAGCTTTCTTT.

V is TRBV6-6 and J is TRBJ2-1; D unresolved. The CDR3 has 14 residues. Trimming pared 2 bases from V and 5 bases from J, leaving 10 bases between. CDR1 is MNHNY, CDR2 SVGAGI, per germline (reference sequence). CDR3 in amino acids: CASSYPVRDNEQFF. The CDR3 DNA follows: TGTGCCAGCAGTTACCCGGTTCGGGACAATGAGCAGTTCTTC.

The CDR3 protein is CASSDHPDGVRFEQYF. As DNA, the CDR3 is TGTGCCAGCAGTGATCATCCGGACGGTGTGAGGTTCGAGCAGTACTTC. The chain uses TRBV6-1 and TRBJ2-7; D not certain. V lost 3 bases, J lost 6 bases, and 21 bases lay in between. CDR1 is MNHNS and CDR2 is SASEGT in the germline V gene. This CDR3 contains 16 residues.

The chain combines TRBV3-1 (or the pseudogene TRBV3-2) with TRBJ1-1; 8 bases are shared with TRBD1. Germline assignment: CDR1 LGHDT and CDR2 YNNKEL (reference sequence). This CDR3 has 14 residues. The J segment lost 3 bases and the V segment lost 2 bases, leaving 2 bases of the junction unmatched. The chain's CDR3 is CASSQRQGHTEAFF. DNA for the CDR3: TGTGCCAGCAGCCAAAGACAGGGGCACACTGAAGCTTTCTTT.

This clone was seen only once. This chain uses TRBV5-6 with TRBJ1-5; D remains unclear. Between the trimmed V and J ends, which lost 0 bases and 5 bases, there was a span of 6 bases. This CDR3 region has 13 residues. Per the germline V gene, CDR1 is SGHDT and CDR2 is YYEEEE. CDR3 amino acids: CASSLGRHQPQHF. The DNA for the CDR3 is TGTGCCAGCAGCTTGGGACGGCATCAGCCCCAGCATTTT. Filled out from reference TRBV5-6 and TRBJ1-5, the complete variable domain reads DAGVTQSPTHLIKTRGQQVTLRCSPKSGHDTVSWYQQALGQGPQFIFQYYEEEERQRGNFPDRFSGHQFPNYSSELNVNALLLGDSALYLCASSLGRHQPQHFGDGTRLSIL.

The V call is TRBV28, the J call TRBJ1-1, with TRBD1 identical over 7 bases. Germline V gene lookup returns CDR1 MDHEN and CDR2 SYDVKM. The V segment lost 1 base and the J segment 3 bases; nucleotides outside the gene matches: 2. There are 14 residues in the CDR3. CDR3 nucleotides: TGTGCCAGCAGTTTATTCGACAGGGACACTGAAGCTTTCTTT. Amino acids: CASSLFDRDTEAFF.

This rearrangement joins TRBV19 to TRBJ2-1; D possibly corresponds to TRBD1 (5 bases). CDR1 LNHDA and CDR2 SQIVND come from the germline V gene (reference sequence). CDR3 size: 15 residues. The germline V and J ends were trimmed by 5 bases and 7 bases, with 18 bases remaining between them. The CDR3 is CASSPGRVRLNEQFF. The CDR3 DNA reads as TGTGCCAGTAGTCCTGGCAGGGTTCGATTGAATGAGCAGTTCTTC. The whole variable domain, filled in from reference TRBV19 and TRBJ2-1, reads DGGITQSPKYLFRKEGQNVTLSCEQNLNHDAMYWYRQDPGQGLRLIYYSQIVNDFQKGDIAEGYSVSREKKESFPLTVTSAQKNPTAFYLCASSPGRVRLNEQFFGPGTRLTVL.

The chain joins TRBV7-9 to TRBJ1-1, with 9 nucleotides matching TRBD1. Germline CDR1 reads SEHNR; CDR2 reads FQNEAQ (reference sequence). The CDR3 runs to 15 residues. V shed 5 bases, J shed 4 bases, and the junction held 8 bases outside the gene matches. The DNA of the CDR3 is TGTGCCAGCAGCGGAACGACAGGGGGTACCACTGAAGCTTTCTTT. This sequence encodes CASSGTTGGTTEAFF.

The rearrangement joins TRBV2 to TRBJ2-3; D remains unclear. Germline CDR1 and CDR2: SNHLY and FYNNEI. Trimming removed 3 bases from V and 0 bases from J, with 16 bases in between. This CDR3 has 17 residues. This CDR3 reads CASSDPLLTGSTDTQYF. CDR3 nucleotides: TGTGCCAGCAGTGATCCCCTACTCACCGGTAGCACAGATACGCAGTATTTT.

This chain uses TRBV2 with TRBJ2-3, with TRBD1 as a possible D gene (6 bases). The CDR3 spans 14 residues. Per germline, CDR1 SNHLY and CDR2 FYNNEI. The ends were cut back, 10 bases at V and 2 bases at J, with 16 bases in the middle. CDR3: CAKTGPAFTDTQYF. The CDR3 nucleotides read TGTGCCAAGACAGGTCCGGCCTTCACAGATACGCAGTATTTT.

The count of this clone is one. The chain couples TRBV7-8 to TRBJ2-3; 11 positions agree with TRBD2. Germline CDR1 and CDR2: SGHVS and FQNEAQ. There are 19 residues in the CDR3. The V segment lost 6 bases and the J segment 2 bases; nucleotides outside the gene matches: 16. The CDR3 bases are TGTGCCAGCAGGATTTTAACCGGGACTAGCGGCTCCTACACAGATACGCAGTATTTT. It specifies CASRILTGTSGSYTDTQYF.

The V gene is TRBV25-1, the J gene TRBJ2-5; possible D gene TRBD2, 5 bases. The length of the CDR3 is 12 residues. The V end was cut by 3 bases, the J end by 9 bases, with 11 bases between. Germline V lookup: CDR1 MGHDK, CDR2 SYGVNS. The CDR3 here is CASSDLLGAQYF. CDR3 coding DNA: TGTGCCAGCAGTGACTTGCTCGGGGCCCAGTACTTC.

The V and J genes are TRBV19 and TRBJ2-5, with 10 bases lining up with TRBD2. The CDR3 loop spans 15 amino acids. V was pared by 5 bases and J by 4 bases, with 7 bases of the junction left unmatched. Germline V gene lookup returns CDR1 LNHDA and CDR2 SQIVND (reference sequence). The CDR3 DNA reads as TGTGCCAGTAGTGGGCTAGCGGGGGCCTTAGAGACCCAGTACTTC. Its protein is CASSGLAGALETQYF.

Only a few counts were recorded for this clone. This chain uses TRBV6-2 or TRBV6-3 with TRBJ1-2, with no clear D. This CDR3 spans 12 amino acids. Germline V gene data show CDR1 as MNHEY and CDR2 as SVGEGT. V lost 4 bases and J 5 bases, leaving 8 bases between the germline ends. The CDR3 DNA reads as TGTGCCAGCAGTTTTCAATTTTATGGCTACACCTTC. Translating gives CASSFQFYGYTF.

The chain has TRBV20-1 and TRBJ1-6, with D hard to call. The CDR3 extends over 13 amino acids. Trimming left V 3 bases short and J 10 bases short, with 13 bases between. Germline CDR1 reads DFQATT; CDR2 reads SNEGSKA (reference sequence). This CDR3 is CSASSERASPLHF. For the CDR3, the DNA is TGCAGTGCTAGTTCCGAGAGGGCCTCACCCCTCCACTTT.

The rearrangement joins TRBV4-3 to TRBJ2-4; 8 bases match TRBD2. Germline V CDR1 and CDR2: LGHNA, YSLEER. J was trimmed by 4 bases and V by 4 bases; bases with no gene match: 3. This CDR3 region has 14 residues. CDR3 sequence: CASSPTGGKNIQYF. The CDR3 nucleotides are TGCGCCAGCAGCCCAACGGGGGGGAAAAACATTCAGTACTTC.

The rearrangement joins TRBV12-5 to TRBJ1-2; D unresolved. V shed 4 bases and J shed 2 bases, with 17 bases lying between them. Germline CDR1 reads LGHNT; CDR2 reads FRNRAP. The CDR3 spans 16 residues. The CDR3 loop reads CASGSTLGYRNYGYTF. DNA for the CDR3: TGTGCTAGTGGTTCCACCTTGGGGTATAGGAACTATGGCTACACCTTC.

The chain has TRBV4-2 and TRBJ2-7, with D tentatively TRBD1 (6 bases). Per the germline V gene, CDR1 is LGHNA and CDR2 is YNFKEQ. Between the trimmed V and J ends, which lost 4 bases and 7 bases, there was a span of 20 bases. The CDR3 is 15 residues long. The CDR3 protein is CASSPQRQDGEEQYF. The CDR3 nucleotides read TGTGCCAGCAGCCCCCAGAGACAGGACGGGGAGGAGCAGTACTTC.

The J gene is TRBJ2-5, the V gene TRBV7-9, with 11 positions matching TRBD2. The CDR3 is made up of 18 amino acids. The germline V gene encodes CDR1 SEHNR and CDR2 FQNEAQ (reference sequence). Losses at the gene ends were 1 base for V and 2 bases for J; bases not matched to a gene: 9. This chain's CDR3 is CASSLDPRLAGLQETQYF. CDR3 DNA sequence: TGTGCCAGCAGCTTAGACCCTAGACTAGCGGGGCTACAAGAGACCCAGTACTTC.

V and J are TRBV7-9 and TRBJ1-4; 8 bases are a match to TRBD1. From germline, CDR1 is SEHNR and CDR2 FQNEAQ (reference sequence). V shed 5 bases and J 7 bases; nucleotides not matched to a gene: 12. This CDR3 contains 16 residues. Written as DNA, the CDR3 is TGTGCCAGCAGCATCCGGACAGGGAGCTTTTCTGAAAAACTGTTTTTT. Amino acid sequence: CASSIRTGSFSEKLFF.

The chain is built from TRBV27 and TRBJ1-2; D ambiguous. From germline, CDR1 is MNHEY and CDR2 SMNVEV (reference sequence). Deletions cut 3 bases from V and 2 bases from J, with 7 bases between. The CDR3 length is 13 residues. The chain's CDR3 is CASSLGGNYGYTF. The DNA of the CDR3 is TGTGCCAGCAGTTTGGGCGGGAACTATGGCTACACCTTC.